This TCR beta chain was recorded in a study of blood T cell repertoires in COVID-19. Study-wide context: Sites in the United States, Italy and Spain provided acute and convalescent COVID-19 samples. In each case, the material was cDNA or gDNA derived from T cells, B-cell-depleted T cells, or PBMCs.

In this sample, this clone turned up once. This CDR3 is built from 13 residues. Germline loops: CDR1 SGHNT, CDR2 YYREEE (reference sequence). Germline trimming cut 8 bases from V and 1 base from J; bases unmatched to any gene: 5. In the original analysis: Scientists estimated how many nucleated cells there were by amplifying reference gene primers. The method was immunoSEQ multiplex PCR; TCRdb's version includes in-frame clones alone and lacks a portion of them. V and J calls plus clone size are reproduced from that table; the DNA served to infer D and trimming. The sample yields 200,000 to 250,000 clones, roughly 88% seen once.

This chain uses TRBV5-4 with TRBJ2-5; TRBD1 matches 7 bases. Specimen: peripheral blood. The sequence came from a man younger than 35 with active or convalescent COVID-19. As DNA, the CDR3 is TGTGCCAGTAAGACAGGGATCCAAGAGACCCAGTACTTC. Amino acid sequence: CASKTGIQETQYF.